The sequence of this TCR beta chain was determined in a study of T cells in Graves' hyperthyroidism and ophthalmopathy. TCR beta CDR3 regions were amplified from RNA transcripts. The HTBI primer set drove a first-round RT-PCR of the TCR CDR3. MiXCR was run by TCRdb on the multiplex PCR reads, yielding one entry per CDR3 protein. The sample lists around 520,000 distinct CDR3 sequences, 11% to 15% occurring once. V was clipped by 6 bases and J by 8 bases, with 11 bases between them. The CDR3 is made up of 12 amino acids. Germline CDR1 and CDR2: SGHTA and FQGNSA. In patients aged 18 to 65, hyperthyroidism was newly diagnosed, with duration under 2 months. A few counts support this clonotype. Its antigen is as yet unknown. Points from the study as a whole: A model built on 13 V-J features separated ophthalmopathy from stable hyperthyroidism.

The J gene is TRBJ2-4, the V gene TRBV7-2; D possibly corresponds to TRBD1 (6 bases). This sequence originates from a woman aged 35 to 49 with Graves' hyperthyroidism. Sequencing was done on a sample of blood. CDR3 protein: CASSRTEDIQYF. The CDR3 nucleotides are TGTGCCAGCAGTAGGACAGAGGACATTCAGTACTTC.